This T cell receptor (beta chain) was sequenced for a study of blood T cell repertoires in COVID-19. Only in-frame clones appear in the TCRdb table, and some are missing; sequencing was by immunoSEQ multiplex PCR. The data contain about 33,000 clones, around 84% of them singletons. Sequenced: peripheral blood. This TCR derives from an elderly man with acute or convalescent COVID-19.

CDR3 bases: TGCGCCAGCAGCTTGGAAGGGAGAGCGGCCACAGATACGCAGTATTTT. Its protein product is CASSLEGRAATDTQYF. The chain joins TRBV5-1 to TRBJ2-3, with D perhaps TRBD2 (5 bases). Germline assignment: CDR1 SGHRS and CDR2 YFSETQ. This CDR3 has 16 residues. V shed 0 bases and J shed 2 bases, with 13 bases lying between them.